This T cell receptor (beta chain) originates from a study of cytomegalovirus exposure and HLA in healthy donors. Study-level results: One variant, a missense change in DCLRE1C, was linked in a later analysis to TCR beta V- and J-gene trimming. Reports indicated that the classifier achieved high specificity and sensitivity in diagnosing cytomegalovirus status. Later work associated fewer than 20,000 TCR beta sequences with HLA alleles at 0.05 false discovery rate. CMV antigen specificity of a few CMV-associated chains was confirmed in vitro.

Points on this clone: Its antigen remains unknown.

The PCR employed 60 Vbeta primers together with 13 Jbeta primers. Some clones are missing from TCRdb's copy, which holds only in-frame ones; the method was immunoSEQ multiplex PCR. Its listing shows 100,000 to 150,000 clones. The sequenced sample was PBMCs. The clonotype was recovered from a man aged 18 to 35 in good health and CMV-seronegative.

The CDR3 DNA is TGTGCCAGTAGTTTGGGGGGAATTCAGGCCGAGCAGTACTTC. Its protein is CASSLGGIQAEQYF. The V gene is TRBV19, the J gene TRBJ2-7; possible D gene TRBD2, 6 bases. Germline assignment: CDR1 LNHDA and CDR2 SQIVND (reference sequence). CDR3 length: 14 amino acids. Trimming removed 5 bases at V and 6 bases at J, with 17 bases between.